The following is a TCR beta chain sequence with its context. This table comes from immunoSEQ multiplex PCR, and its TCRdb copy is limited to in-frame clones, with some not included. The sample comprises about 90,000 clones, over 80% of which are singletons, and around 7.7% rests with the top ten. These data belong to a study of PD-L1 blockade in urothelial cancer. About the study: Atezolizumab was started by patients at some point between 2014 and 2016 at 1,200 mg intravenously every 3 weeks. As for prior chemotherapy regimens, patients had received 0 to 3. Blood was subjected to analysis at 3 weeks (second dose) and 6 weeks following treatment start.

This CDR3 is built from 13 residues. V shed 7 bases and J shed 3 bases, with 10 bases lying between them. The germline V gene has CDR1 MDHEN and CDR2 SYDVKM. Time point here: peripheral blood 6 weeks after treatment start. The chain recombines TRBV28 with TRBJ1-3; a possible D gene is TRBD1 (6 bases). This material consisted of PBMCs, taken around atezolizumab (anti-PD-L1) treatment. The clonotype was recovered from a man between 65 and 85 years old with urothelial cancer. The chain's CDR3 is CASTMTGGNTIYF. The CDR3 DNA follows: TGTGCCAGCACCATGACAGGTGGAAACACCATATATTTT.